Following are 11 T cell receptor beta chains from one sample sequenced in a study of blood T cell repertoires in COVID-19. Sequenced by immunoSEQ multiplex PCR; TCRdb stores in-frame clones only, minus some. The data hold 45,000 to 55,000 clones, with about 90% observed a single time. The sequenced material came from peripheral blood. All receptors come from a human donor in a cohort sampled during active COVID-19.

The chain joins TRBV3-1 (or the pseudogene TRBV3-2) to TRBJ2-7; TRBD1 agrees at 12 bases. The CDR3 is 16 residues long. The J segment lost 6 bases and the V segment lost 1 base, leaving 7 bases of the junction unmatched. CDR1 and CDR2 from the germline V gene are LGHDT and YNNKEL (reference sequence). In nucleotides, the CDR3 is TGTGCCAGCAGCCAAGGTCGGGACAGGGGGCGATCCGAGCAGTACTTC. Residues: CASSQGRDRGRSEQYF.

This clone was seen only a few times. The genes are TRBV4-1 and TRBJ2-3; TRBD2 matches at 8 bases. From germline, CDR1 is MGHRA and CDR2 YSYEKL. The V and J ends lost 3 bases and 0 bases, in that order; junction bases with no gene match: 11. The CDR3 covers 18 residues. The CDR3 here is CASSHYPGLASSTDTQYF. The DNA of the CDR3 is TGCGCCAGCAGCCACTACCCCGGACTAGCCTCTAGCACAGATACGCAGTATTTT.

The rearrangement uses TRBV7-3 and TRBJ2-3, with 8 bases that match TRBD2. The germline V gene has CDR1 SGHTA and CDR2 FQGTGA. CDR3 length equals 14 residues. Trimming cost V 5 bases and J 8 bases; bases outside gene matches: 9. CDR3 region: CASSLTSGWGTQYF. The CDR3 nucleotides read TGTGCCAGCAGCCTCACTAGCGGTTGGGGTACGCAGTATTTT.

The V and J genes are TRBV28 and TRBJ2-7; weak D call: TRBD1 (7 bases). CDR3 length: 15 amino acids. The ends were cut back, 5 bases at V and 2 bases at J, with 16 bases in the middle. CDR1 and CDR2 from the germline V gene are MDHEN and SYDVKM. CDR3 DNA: TGTGCCAGCAGTCTTCCCCAGGGGGGCCCCTACGAGCAGTACTTC. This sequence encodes CASSLPQGGPYEQYF.

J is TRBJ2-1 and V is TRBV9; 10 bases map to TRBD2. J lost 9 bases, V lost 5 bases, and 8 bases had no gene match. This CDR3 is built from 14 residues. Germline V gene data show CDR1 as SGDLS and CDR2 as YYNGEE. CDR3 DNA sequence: TGTGCCAGCAGTCTAGCGGGAGAAATTGGTGAGCAGTTCTTC. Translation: CASSLAGEIGEQFF.

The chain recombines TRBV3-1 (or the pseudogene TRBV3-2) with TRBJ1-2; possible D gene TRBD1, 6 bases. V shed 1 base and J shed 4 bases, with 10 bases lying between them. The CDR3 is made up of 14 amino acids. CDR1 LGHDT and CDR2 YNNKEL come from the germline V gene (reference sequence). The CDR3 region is CASSQAGVSYGYTF. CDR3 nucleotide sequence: TGTGCCAGCAGCCAAGCAGGGGTTAGCTATGGCTACACCTTC.

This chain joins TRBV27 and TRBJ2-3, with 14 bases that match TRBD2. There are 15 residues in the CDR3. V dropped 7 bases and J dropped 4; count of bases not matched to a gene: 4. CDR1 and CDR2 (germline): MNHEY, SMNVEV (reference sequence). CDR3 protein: CASTRLAGGADTQYF. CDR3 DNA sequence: TGTGCCAGCACCCGACTAGCGGGAGGGGCAGATACGCAGTATTTT.

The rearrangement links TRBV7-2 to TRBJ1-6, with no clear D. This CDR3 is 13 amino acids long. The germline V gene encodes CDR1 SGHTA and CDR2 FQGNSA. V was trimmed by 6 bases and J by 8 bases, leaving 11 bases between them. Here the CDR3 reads CASSFTRDSPLHF. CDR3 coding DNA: TGTGCCAGCAGTTTTACTAGAGATTCACCCCTCCACTTT.

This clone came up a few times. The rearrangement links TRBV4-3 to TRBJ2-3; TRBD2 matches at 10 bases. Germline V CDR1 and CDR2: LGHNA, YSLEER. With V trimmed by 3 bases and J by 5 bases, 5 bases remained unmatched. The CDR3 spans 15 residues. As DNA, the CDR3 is TGCGCCAGCAGCCAGCTAGCGGGAGCGGGAGATACGCAGTATTTT. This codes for CASSQLAGAGDTQYF.

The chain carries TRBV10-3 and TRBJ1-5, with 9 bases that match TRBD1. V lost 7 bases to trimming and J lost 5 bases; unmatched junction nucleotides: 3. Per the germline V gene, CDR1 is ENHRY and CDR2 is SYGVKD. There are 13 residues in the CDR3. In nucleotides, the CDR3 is TGTGCCATCAACCGGGACAGGGATCAGCCCCAGCATTTT. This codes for CAINRDRDQPQHF.

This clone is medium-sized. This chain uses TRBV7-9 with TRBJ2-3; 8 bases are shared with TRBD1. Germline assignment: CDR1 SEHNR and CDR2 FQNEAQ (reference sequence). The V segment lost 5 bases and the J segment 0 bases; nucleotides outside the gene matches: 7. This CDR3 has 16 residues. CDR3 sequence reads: CASSRGQGLSTDTQYF. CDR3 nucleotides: TGTGCCAGCAGCCGCGGACAGGGACTCAGCACAGATACGCAGTATTTT.